In its sample, the clone carrying this T cell receptor (beta chain) was seen once. Its antigen is currently unknown. The source of the sample is a study of shared clonotypes between healthy human individuals. Whole-study results and caveats: Unshared clonotypes carried lower generation probabilities than those common to all four donors. Owing to a small donor count, the genetic and exposure-history diversity represented was limited.

The repertoire was sequenced with immunoSEQ multiplex PCR; TCRdb's copy has only in-frame clones and lacks some. The table includes about 2.4 million clones, 93% detected once. This CDR3 comprises 17 residues. Germline CDR1 is SNHLY and CDR2 is FYNNEI. V was shortened by 6 bases and J by 4 bases, with 23 bases between the two germline ends. This chain joins TRBV2 and TRBJ2-3, with D possibly matching TRBD2 (5 bases). The source of this sequence is a man aged 18 to 29 in good health. Some clones in this sample may be carry-over from other donors' samples. Sequencing used naive CD4+ T cells from PBMCs. Subset in this sample: CD45RA+ positively selected. CDR3 DNA: TGTGCCAGCAGCCTCTCCCCGGACTGGAGATATCCAGATACGCAGTATTTT. This codes for CASSLSPDWRYPDTQYF. The full variable domain, with the rest looked up from reference TRBV2 and TRBJ2-3, is EPEVTQTPSHQVTQMGQEVILRCVPISNHLYFYWYRQILGQKVEFLVSFYNNEISEKSEIFDDQFSVERPDGSNFTLKIRSTKLEDSAMYFCASSLSPDWRYPDTQYFGPGTRLTVL.